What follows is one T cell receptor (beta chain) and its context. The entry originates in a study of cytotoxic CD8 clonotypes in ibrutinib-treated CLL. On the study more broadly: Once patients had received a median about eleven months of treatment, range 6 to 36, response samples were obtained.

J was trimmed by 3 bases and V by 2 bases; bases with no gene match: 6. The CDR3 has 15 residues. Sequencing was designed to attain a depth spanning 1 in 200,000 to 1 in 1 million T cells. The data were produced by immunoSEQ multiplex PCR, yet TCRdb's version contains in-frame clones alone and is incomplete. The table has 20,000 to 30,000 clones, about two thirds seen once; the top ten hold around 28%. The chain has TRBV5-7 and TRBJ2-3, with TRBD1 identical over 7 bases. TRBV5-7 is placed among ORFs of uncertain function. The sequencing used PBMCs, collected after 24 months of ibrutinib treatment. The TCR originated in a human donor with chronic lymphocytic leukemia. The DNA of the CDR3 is TGTGCCAGCAGCTTCACAGGGGTGAGTACAGATACGCAGTATTTT. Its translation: CASSFTGVSTDTQYF.